Listed here are 19 T cell receptor beta chains from one sample, sequenced in a study of cytomegalovirus exposure and HLA in healthy donors. PCR involved 60 Vbeta and 13 Jbeta primers. Profiling relied on immunoSEQ multiplex PCR, and the TCRdb table lists in-frame clones only, not all of them. The table has 85,000 to 120,000 clones, 60% to 80% seen once. The sequenced sample consisted of PBMCs. The receptors originated from a female donor in good health and CMV-seronegative.

The chain recombines TRBV30 with TRBJ2-7, with D possibly TRBD2 on 5 matching bases. CDR1 is GTSNPN and CDR2 is SVGIG in the germline V gene (reference sequence). The CDR3 consists of 14 residues. V lost 0 bases to trimming and J lost 7 bases, with 16 bases between them. The CDR3 nucleotides are TGTGCCTGGAGTGTAGAGGGTTCCCCGGGGGAGCAGTACTTC. Its translation is CAWSVEGSPGEQYF.

J is TRBJ1-1 and V is TRBV7-3; 11 nucleotides align to TRBD1. This CDR3 has 13 amino acids. V lost 5 bases and J lost 6; bases outside the gene matches: 2. CDR1 and CDR2 from the germline V gene are SGHTA and FQGTGA. The CDR3 bases are TGTGCCAGCAGCGCGGGACAGGGGGCTGAAGCTTTCTTT. It is translated as CASSAGQGAEAFF. Filled out from reference TRBV7-3 and TRBJ1-1, the complete variable domain reads GAGVSQTPSNKVTEKGKYVELRCDPISGHTALYWYRQSLGQGPEFLIYFQGTGAADDSGLPNDRFFAVRPEGSVSTLKIQRTERGDSAVYLCASSAGQGAEAFFGQGTRLTVV.

V gene TRBV4-3 combines with J gene TRBJ1-3; D call uncertain. The CDR3 runs 13 residues. CDR1 is LGHNA and CDR2 is YSLEER in the germline V gene. V shed 4 bases and J shed 6 bases, with 10 bases lying between them. Here the CDR3 DNA reads TGCGCCAGCAGCCCCCAGATCGAAAACACCATATATTTT. Translated, it gives CASSPQIENTIYF.

The CDR3 sequence is CASRSYSTNEKLFF. The CDR3 nucleotides read TGTGCCAGTCGCTCCTATTCCACTAATGAAAAACTGTTTTTT. This chain links TRBV19 with TRBJ1-4; D gene unclear. Looked up from germline, CDR1 is LNHDA and CDR2 is SQIVND (reference sequence). V was shortened by 8 bases and J by 2 bases, with 12 bases between the two germline ends. The CDR3 has 14 amino acids.

The chain carries TRBV7-2 and TRBJ1-5, with D hard to call. Deletions cut 5 bases from V and 0 bases from J, with 8 bases between. There are 14 residues in the CDR3. CDR1 is SGHTA and CDR2 is FQGNSA in the germline V gene. CDR3 nucleotide sequence: TGTGCCAGCAGCCAGAGGTATAGCAATCAGCCCCAGCATTTT. Translating gives CASSQRYSNQPQHF.

This chain connects TRBV9 to TRBJ1-1; D remains ambiguous. V was shortened by 0 bases and J by 8 bases, with 8 bases between the two germline ends. The CDR3 is made up of 12 amino acids. Germline V gene lookup returns CDR1 SGDLS and CDR2 YYNGEE. Here the CDR3 reads CASSVDGDEAFF. As DNA, the CDR3 is TGTGCCAGCAGCGTAGACGGAGACGAAGCTTTCTTT.

This chain uses TRBV27 with TRBJ1-5; D gene unclear. Trimming pared 0 bases from V and 6 bases from J, leaving 12 bases between. There are 15 residues in the CDR3. Per the germline V gene, CDR1 is MNHEY and CDR2 is SMNVEV (reference sequence). This chain's CDR3 is CASSLSIGVSQPQHF. CDR3 bases: TGTGCCAGCAGTTTATCAATAGGAGTGAGTCAGCCCCAGCATTTT.

This chain uses TRBV25-1 with TRBJ2-1; a weak D match, TRBD2 (6 bases). Trimming shortened V by 6 bases and J by 8 bases, and 14 bases separated the two germline ends. The germline gives CDR1 MGHDK, CDR2 SYGVNS. The CDR3 is 13 residues long. The CDR3 DNA is TGTGCCAGCAGCGCTTTGGGAGGCCATGAGCAGTTCTTC. Translating it yields CASSALGGHEQFF.

This clone came up a few times. The chain is built from TRBV9 and TRBJ2-7; D not certain. The CDR3 is made up of 14 amino acids. Per germline, CDR1 SGDLS and CDR2 YYNGEE. Trimming removed 4 bases at V and 0 bases at J, with 11 bases between. The CDR3 spells CASSPYVSSYEQYF. In nucleotides, the CDR3 is TGTGCCAGCAGCCCTTACGTGAGCTCCTACGAGCAGTACTTC. The full variable domain, in which reference TRBV9 and TRBJ2-7 provide the parts outside the CDR3, is DSGVTQTPKHLITATGQRVTLRCSPRSGDLSVYWYQQSLDQGLQFLIQYYNGEERAKGNILERFSAQQFPDLHSELNLSSLELGDSALYFCASSPYVSSYEQYFGPGTRLTVT.

The chain employs TRBV16 and TRBJ1-4; TRBD1 aligns across 9 bases. CDR3 length: 14 residues. Trimming took 5 bases from V and 8 from J; bases not matched to a gene: 6. CDR1 and CDR2 from the germline V gene are KGHSY and FQNENV. The CDR3 region has the DNA TGTGCCAGCAGCGCGGGACAGGGTCGGGAAAAACTGTTTTTT. This sequence encodes CASSAGQGREKLFF.

V gene TRBV7-2 combines with J gene TRBJ1-1, with 10 bases fitting TRBD1. The length of the CDR3 is 12 residues. Losses at the gene ends were 5 bases for V and 10 bases for J; bases not matched to a gene: 4. The germline CDR1 and CDR2 sequences are SGHTA and FQGNSA. CDR3 residues: CASSPGQGVAFF. The DNA of the CDR3 is TGTGCCAGCAGCCCCGGACAGGGGGTAGCTTTCTTT.

The chain couples TRBV5-4 to TRBJ2-1; 9 bases are shared with TRBD2. The CDR3 is 14 amino acids. The germline V gene has CDR1 SGHNT and CDR2 YYREEE (reference sequence). V trimming: 7 bases; J trimming: 6 bases; junction bases outside the gene matches: 8. The CDR3 DNA follows: TGTGCCAGCGCTTCTAGCGGGAATCCCAATGAGCAGTTCTTC. Protein product: CASASSGNPNEQFF.

This clone was recorded once. The chain is built from TRBV10-3 and TRBJ2-1; TRBD2 is a possible D gene (6 bases). The CDR3 loop spans 14 amino acids. V gave up 8 bases and J gave up 3 bases, with 14 bases separating them. Germline V lookup: CDR1 ENHRY, CDR2 SYGVKD. The CDR3 sequence is CAIEQEGNYNEQFF. The CDR3 DNA reads TGTGCCATCGAGCAGGAGGGGAACTACAATGAGCAGTTCTTC.

This clone was observed a few times. This chain joins TRBV28 and TRBJ1-5; D remains unclear. Germline CDR1 and CDR2: MDHEN and SYDVKM. The CDR3 extends over 15 amino acids. Trimming pared 7 bases from V and 3 bases from J, leaving 16 bases between. CDR3 coding DNA: TGTGCCAGCACCTGGGGAGGCGGTGACAATCAGCCCCAGCATTTT. Translated, it gives CASTWGGGDNQPQHF.

The V gene is TRBV7-8, the J gene TRBJ1-2, with TRBD1 matching over 11 bases. V was clipped by 5 bases and J by 2 bases; unmatched bases: 10. The CDR3 spans 17 residues. The V gene's germline CDR1 is SGHVS and CDR2 FQNEAQ. CDR3 bases: TGTGCCAGCAGCGCTAACCCCGGGACAGGGGGGAACTATGGCTACACCTTC. Translating gives CASSANPGTGGNYGYTF. The variable domain in full, completed from reference TRBV7-8 and TRBJ1-2, reads GAGVSQSPRYKVAKRGQDVALRCDPISGHVSLFWYQQALGQGPEFLTYFQNEAQLDKSGLPSDRFFAERPEGSVSTLKIQRTQQEDSAVYLCASSANPGTGGNYGYTFGSGTRLTVV.

The J gene is TRBJ2-3, the V gene TRBV18; 12 nucleotides align to TRBD2. Germline CDR1 KGHSH, CDR2 LQKENI. The CDR3 consists of 19 residues. Unmatched junction bases numbered 15, after V lost 2 bases and J lost 6 bases. CDR3 protein: CASSPILLAGGQRSDTQYF. In DNA form, the CDR3 reads TGTGCCAGCTCACCAATTTTGCTAGCGGGAGGGCAACGTTCGGATACGCAGTATTTT.

Here the CDR3 DNA reads TGTGCCAGTAGTATAGGGCTAGCGGGTACCTACGAGCAGTACTTC. Translating it yields CASSIGLAGTYEQYF. The chain joins TRBV19 to TRBJ2-7; 8 bases map to TRBD2. The CDR3 is made up of 15 amino acids. Germline assignment: CDR1 LNHDA and CDR2 SQIVND (reference sequence). Trimming took 1 base from V and 2 from J; bases not matched to a gene: 4.

The chain links TRBV29-1 to TRBJ1-1, with a possible D match to TRBD1 (5 bases). Germline V gene sequence: CDR1 SQVTM, CDR2 ANQGSEA. This CDR3 is built from 13 residues. The V gene lost 7 bases and the J gene lost 1 base, with 13 bases spanning the gap. CDR3 sequence reads: CSAEQGPNTEAFF. The CDR3 DNA is TGCAGCGCCGAGCAGGGTCCGAACACTGAAGCTTTCTTT.

The chain has TRBV4-2 and TRBJ2-1, with D tentatively TRBD2 (6 bases). V shed 4 bases and J shed 9 bases, with 13 bases lying between them. Germline V gives CDR1 LGHNA, CDR2 YNFKEQ. The CDR3 consists of 13 residues. The DNA for the CDR3 is TGTGCCAGCAGCCTTATAGGCGGGACTGAGCAGTTCTTC. Translating it yields CASSLIGGTEQFF.